The clone carrying this T cell receptor beta chain was detected once. This entry is derived from a study of blood T cell repertoires in COVID-19. Individuals drawn from 20 to 25 US areas were roughly 18 to 95 years old. Recovered participants had two consecutive negative NP/OP PCR tests, healthcare professional clearance, or symptom resolution. This table comes from immunoSEQ multiplex PCR, and its TCRdb copy is limited to in-frame clones, with some not included. The data show 200,000 to 250,000 clones, with approximately 90% seen just once and roughly 10% held by the top ten. CDR3 length: 16 amino acids. Trimming removed 5 bases from V and 0 bases from J, with 11 bases in between. Germline loops: CDR1 LNHDA, CDR2 SQIVND (reference sequence).

This chain uses TRBV19 with TRBJ2-6; D is possibly TRBD2 (5 bases). This TCR derives from a man aged 25-45 years who had recovered from COVID-19. Sequencing input: PBMCs or T cells enriched from blood (not recorded which). The CDR3 nucleotides read TGTGCCAGTAGTCCCCGGGGAGACTCTGGGGCCAACGTCCTGACTTTC. It yields the protein CASSPRGDSGANVLTF. The full variable domain, with the rest looked up from reference TRBV19 and TRBJ2-6, is DGGITQSPKYLFRKEGQNVTLSCEQNLNHDAMYWYRQDPGQGLRLIYYSQIVNDFQKGDIAEGYSVSREKKESFPLTVTSAQKNPTAFYLCASSPRGDSGANVLTFGAGSRLTVL.